The 26 T cell receptor beta chains below were found in one sample sequenced in a study of tumor and adjacent non-tumor tissue in lung cancer. This sample's RNA came from whole unsorted tissue. The normal lung tissue was taken more than 3 cm from the tumor edge. Three rounds of nested PCR, following a modified ARM-PCR protocol, produced the TCRbeta library. TCRdb reprocessed the multiplex PCR reads with MiXCR, giving one entry per CDR3 protein. The sample gives 60,000 to 90,000 distinct CDR3 sequences, approximately 71% of which show up once; around a quarter is in the top ten. The sequenced material came from distant non-tumor lung tissue. Receptors were obtained from a woman between 50 and 59 years old with non-small cell lung cancer.

This clonotype was detected once. One end of the junction does not line up with germline, which may come from a read error. The rearrangement uses TRBV7-9 and TRBJ1-6, with D tentatively TRBD1 (6 bases). Germline V lookup: CDR1 SEHNR, CDR2 FQNEAQ (reference sequence). There are 15 residues in the CDR3. The CDR3 nucleotides are TGTACCAGCAGCTTAGGGGGGGCGCGTAATTCACCCCTCCACTTT. Protein sequence: CTSSLGGARNSPLHF.

As regards this clonotype: The final CDR3 position lacks the conserved phenylalanine or tryptophan, pointing to a likely read error. The DNA is left out, because the CDR3 cannot be placed on it with certainty; the CDR3 is given as TCRdb lists it. J is TRBJ1-1 and V is TRBV4-1; TRBD1 is the table's D call, not checked against the DNA. Inclusive of both ends, the CDR3 amounts to 16 amino acids. Per the germline V gene, CDR1 is MGHRA and CDR2 is YSYEKL. The CDR3 spells CASSQDRYRANTVAYY.

In this sample, this clonotype turned up a few times. The J gene is TRBJ1-1, the V gene TRBV6-2 or TRBV6-3; D uncertain. The CDR3 sequence is 14 residues long. Per the germline V gene, CDR1 is MNHEY and CDR2 is SVGEGT. The CDR3 here is CANSYLRINTEAFF. For the CDR3, the DNA is TGTGCTAACAGTTACCTCAGGATAAACACTGAAGCTTTCTTT.

The chain has TRBV28 and TRBJ2-7, with no clear D. This CDR3 has 13 residues. Germline V lookup: CDR1 MDHEN, CDR2 SYDVKM. Deletions cut 3 bases from V and 5 bases from J, with 11 bases between. CDR3 amino acids: CASSLRNSHEQYF. DNA of the CDR3: TGTGCCAGCAGTTTGAGGAACAGCCACGAGCAGTACTTC.

This clonotype showed up just a few times. V gene TRBV2 combines with J gene TRBJ2-1, with no clear D. Germline V CDR1 and CDR2: SNHLY, FYNNEI. CDR3 length: 11 amino acids. Trimming left V 4 bases short and J 4 bases short, with 2 bases between. In DNA, the CDR3 is TGTGCCAGCAGTGTTTACAATGAGCAGTTCTTC. It specifies CASSVYNEQFF.

On this clonotype: The conserved closing phenylalanine or tryptophan is absent in this CDR3, likely reflecting a read error. It is unclear where the CDR3 begins or ends on the DNA, so no DNA is shown, and the CDR3 is as TCRdb lists it. The genes are TRBV14 and TRBJ2-5; the tabulated D call, TRBD2, remains unverified against the DNA. Germline assignment: CDR1 SGHDN and CDR2 FVKESK. The length of the CDR3 is 14 amino acids, counting both ends. CDR3 sequence reads: CASTQVGLEETHYY.

A single count supports this clonotype. The junction differs from germline at one of its ends, possibly a read error. The rearrangement joins TRBV5-6 to TRBJ2-2; TRBD1 agrees at 8 bases. CDR1 is SGHDT, CDR2 YYEEEE, per germline. The CDR3 is 13 amino acids. The CDR3, as DNA: TGTGCCAGCAACCCAGGGGGCACCGGGGAGCTGTTCTTT. This codes for CASNPGGTGELFF.

This clonotype has ten or more counts. The chain carries TRBV28 and TRBJ1-5; D unresolved. Germline CDR1 MDHEN, CDR2 SYDVKM. V lost 6 bases, J lost 1 base, and 16 bases lay in between. This CDR3 has 16 residues. The CDR3 sequence is CASSPLSRISNQPQHF. CDR3 DNA: TGTGCCAGCAGCCCCCTAAGCAGAATAAGCAATCAGCCCCAGCATTTT.

Concerning this clonotype itself: A much larger clonotype is one base distant, so this may be a read error. The J gene is TRBJ2-5, the V gene TRBV20-1; 9 bases map to TRBD1. Germline V gene sequence: CDR1 DFQATT, CDR2 SNEGSKA (reference sequence). The CDR3 runs to 15 residues. J was trimmed by 7 bases and V by 6 bases; bases with no gene match: 15. CDR3 bases: TGCAGTGCCCAACCGGGACAGGGATCACAGGGGACCCAGTACTTC. Its translation: CSAQPGQGSQGTQYF.

As to this clonotype: This may come from a read error, since a much larger clone is one base off. This CDR3 is CACRNPTSGSYEQYF. CDR3 in DNA: TGTGCCTGCAGAAATCCAACTAGCGGCTCCTACGAGCAGTACTTC. The chain joins TRBV6-6 to TRBJ2-7, with 8 nucleotides matching TRBD2. Germline V lookup: CDR1 MNHNY, CDR2 SVGAGI (reference sequence). This CDR3 is 15 amino acids long.

This clonotype was recorded at least ten times. The chain recombines TRBV5-1 with TRBJ1-1; 9 nucleotides match TRBD1. Germline V lookup: CDR1 SGHRS, CDR2 YFSETQ. J lost 1 base, V lost 3 bases, and 10 bases had no gene match. CDR3 size: 17 residues. CDR3 amino acids: CASSSVPGQGWNTEAFF. DNA of the CDR3: TGCGCCAGCAGCTCCGTCCCGGGACAGGGATGGAACACTGAAGCTTTCTTT.

Comments on this clonotype: A read error is likely, as this CDR3 ends without the conserved phenylalanine or tryptophan. The chain combines TRBV6-2 or TRBV6-3 with TRBJ2-6, with D perhaps matching TRBD2 (6 bases). This CDR3 has 17 amino acids. The germline V gene has CDR1 MNHEY and CDR2 SVGEGT. CDR3 DNA sequence: TGTGCCAGCATTTACTCGGGACTTTACTCTGGGGCCAACGTCCTGACTATC. Translating it yields CASIYSGLYSGANVLTI.

The chain recombines TRBV12-3 or TRBV12-4 with TRBJ2-7; 9 bases align to TRBD2. V lost 7 bases and J lost 7; bases outside the gene matches: 11. This CDR3 has 14 residues. The CDR3 is CASTSTSGCYEQYF. The DNA for the CDR3 is TGTGCCAGCACCTCAACTAGCGGGTGTTATGAGCAGTACTTC.

Note on this clonotype: Since no conserved phenylalanine or tryptophan closes the CDR3, a read error is the likely cause. The chain has TRBV11-2 and TRBJ2-1; 11 nucleotides align to TRBD2. Germline V lookup: CDR1 SGHAT, CDR2 FQNNGV. Trimming took 7 bases from V and 9 from J; bases not matched to a gene: 14. This CDR3 is 16 amino acids long. In DNA, the CDR3 is TGTGCCAGCACCCCGAGACTAGCGGGAAGATTAGGTGAGCAGTTCGTC. This sequence encodes CASTPRLAGRLGEQFV.

As for this clonotype: At one end, the junction sequence differs from germline, possibly due to a read error. V usage is TRBV6-2 or TRBV6-3 and J usage is TRBJ2-3; D not resolved. The CDR3 contains 12 residues. Germline loops: CDR1 MNHEY, CDR2 SVGEGT. The CDR3 reads CPSTYSKDTQYF. CDR3 nucleotide sequence: TGTCCCAGCACTTACTCAAAAGATACGCAGTATTTT.

In regard to this clonotype: One junction end disagrees with the germline gene, perhaps due to a read error. This chain uses TRBV15 with TRBJ1-4; D not certain. The CDR3 runs to 17 residues. The germline V gene has CDR1 LNHNV and CDR2 YYDKDF (reference sequence). The CDR3 DNA reads as TGTGTCACCAGCAGAGAGAGTCCGGCAGCAACTAATGAAAAACTATTTTTT. Encoded protein: CVTSRESPAATNEKLFF.

Comments on this clonotype: The germline gene is not matched at one end of the junction; a read error may be the cause. This sequence joins TRBV20-1 and TRBJ2-7, with TRBD2 matching over 10 bases. The CDR3 contains 15 residues. Per germline, CDR1 DFQATT and CDR2 SNEGSKA (reference sequence). CDR3 protein: CSATSERTSGYDQYF. Here the CDR3 DNA reads TGTAGTGCTACCTCCGAGCGGACTAGCGGTTACGATCAGTACTTC.

A note on this clonotype: This may arise from a read error, as a much more abundant clone is one base away. V and J are TRBV10-3 and TRBJ2-1; D unresolved. Trimming pared 0 bases from V and 4 bases from J, leaving 7 bases between. The CDR3 extends over 14 amino acids. CDR1 is ENHRY and CDR2 is SYGVKD in the germline V gene. CDR3 sequence reads: CAISESGEYNEQFF. In nucleotides, the CDR3 is TGTGCCATCAGTGAGTCTGGGGAATACAATGAGCAGTTCTTC.

On this clonotype: One end of the junction varies from germline; a read error may be responsible. V and J are TRBV4-3 and TRBJ2-3, with TRBD1 identical over 11 bases. Germline V CDR1 and CDR2: LGHNA, YSLEER. The CDR3 runs 16 residues. The CDR3 DNA sequence: TGCGCCAGCAACCAAGAATGGACAGGGGGCACGGATACGCAGTATTTT. As protein: CASNQEWTGGTDTQYF.

This clonotype was seen repeatedly, ten times or more. The chain is built from TRBV20-1 and TRBJ2-1, with TRBD2 matching over 10 bases. Germline V gene sequence: CDR1 DFQATT, CDR2 SNEGSKA (reference sequence). The CDR3 is 14 amino acids. V trimming: 6 bases; J trimming: 4 bases; junction bases outside the gene matches: 6. As DNA, the CDR3 is TGCAGTGCACCCCCTAGCGGGGGTTACAATGAGCAGTTCTTC. Amino acid sequence: CSAPPSGGYNEQFF.

The rearrangement uses TRBV6-2 or TRBV6-3 and TRBJ2-3, with D unclear. CDR1 is MNHEY and CDR2 is SVGEGT in the germline V gene. Trimming stripped 5 bases from V and 7 bases from J, with 31 bases between. The CDR3 has 19 amino acids. The CDR3 loop is CASSQGLGSKFSLTYTQYF. For the CDR3, the DNA is TGTGCCAGCAGTCAAGGATTGGGATCAAAATTTTCCCTCACGTATACGCAGTATTTT.

In regard to this clonotype: At one boundary the junction diverges from the germline segment, which might be a read error. The chain couples TRBV11-2 to TRBJ2-3; D tentatively reads TRBD1 or TRBD2 (5 bases each). Germline CDR1 SGHAT, CDR2 FQNNGV. This CDR3 is built from 14 residues. The CDR3 DNA is TGTGCCAACAGCCCCAGGGTGAGGGCAGATACGCAGTATTTT. Its protein is CANSPRVRADTQYF.

In regard to this clonotype: Being one base from a much bigger clone, this may be a read error. This chain links TRBV28 with TRBJ2-7; TRBD2 is a possible D gene (5 bases). Germline CDR1 MDHEN, CDR2 SYDVKM. The CDR3 is 14 residues long. Between the trimmed V and J ends, which lost 7 bases and 3 bases, there was a span of 16 bases. CDR3 nucleotides: TGTGCCAGCACCGACCCCGGGGAGATCTACGAGCAGTACTTC. Protein product: CASTDPGEIYEQYF.

About this clonotype itself: At one end, the junction sequence differs from germline, possibly due to a read error. The chain links TRBV20-1 to TRBJ2-5; a weak D match, TRBD2 (6 bases). The CDR3 sequence is 16 residues long. Germline CDR1 is DFQATT and CDR2 is SNEGSKA (reference sequence). For the CDR3, the DNA is TGCAGTGCTAGAGATCAACCCGCGGGACGTCTGGAGACCCAATACTTC. Encoded protein: CSARDQPAGRLETQYF.

The chain carries TRBV5-5 and TRBJ2-1, with a weak D call TRBD1 (5 bases). The CDR3 length is 15 residues. CDR1 is SGHKS and CDR2 is YYEKEE in the germline V gene (reference sequence). V lost 1 base, J lost 4 bases, and 12 bases lay in between. The CDR3 DNA reads TGTGCCAGCAGCTTGCCTTCGGACATTTACAATGAGCAGTTCTTC. Translating gives CASSLPSDIYNEQFF.

Comment on this clonotype: As the CDR3 is not closed by the conserved phenylalanine or tryptophan, this likely results from a read error. No DNA is shown, since the ends of the CDR3 on it are uncertain; the CDR3 is the one TCRdb lists. The CDR3 sequence is CSVDQGLAVNNEQVI. The V call is TRBV29-1, the J call TRBJ2-1; no DNA check was done on the table's D call, TRBD2. Ends included, the CDR3 has 15 residues. Per the germline V gene, CDR1 is SQVTM and CDR2 is ANQGSEA.